The TCR beta chain under discussion was sequenced for a study of cytomegalovirus exposure and HLA in healthy donors. As for the study in general: One earlier analysis, a look at about 179 million T cells, found some 120 million unique TCR beta sequences.

The CDR3 spans 14 residues. The germline V and J ends were trimmed by 7 bases and 2 bases, with 16 bases remaining between them. Germline loops: CDR1 SQVTM, CDR2 ANQGSEA. Turning to this clone: As yet, its antigen is unknown.

Points from the study as a whole: Later analysis associated a missense DCLRE1C variant with TCR beta V- and J-gene trimming. An assumption of roughly uniform sequencing depth across donors underlay the presence/absence analyses. Upon later analysis, TCR association rates were observed to vary by HLA locus, being highest for DRB1 and lowest for HLA-C.

The study ran its PCR with 60 Vbeta and 13 Jbeta primers. The method was immunoSEQ multiplex PCR; TCRdb's version includes in-frame clones alone and lacks a portion of them. In the table there are almost 70,000 clones, approximately 70% of which are singletons. Specimen: PBMCs. V and J are TRBV29-1 and TRBJ2-3; D is ambiguous. This sequence originates from a male donor in good health and CMV-seropositive. CDR3 protein: CSAFIAAHTDTQYF. The CDR3 DNA sequence: TGCAGCGCCTTTATAGCCGCGCACACAGATACGCAGTATTTT.